The 18 T cell receptor beta chains below all came from one sample that was sequenced in a study of blood T cell repertoires in COVID-19 (TCRdb year 2020). Library method: the immunoSEQ multiplex PCR assay. TCRdb retrieved this table from immuneACCESS and kept in-frame rearrangements only. Not all clones are present; in checked studies, unresolved V genes account for under half, and no reason is known for the remainder. The sample table lists more than 200,000 clones, roughly 90% of them with a count of one. The ten largest account for about 1.7% of the sample. Material: peripheral blood. These receptors all stem from a man aged 65-85 years with acute or convalescent COVID-19.

V gene TRBV3-1 (or the pseudogene TRBV3-2) combines with J gene TRBJ2-4; 7 bases are a match to TRBD2. Germline CDR1 LGHDT, CDR2 YNNKEL (reference sequence). The V segment lost 1 base and the J segment 8 bases; nucleotides outside the gene matches: 2. The CDR3 sequence is 13 residues long. The CDR3 nucleotides read TGTGCCAGCAGCCAAGTGGGGAGGGACATTCAGTACTTC. This gives the protein CASSQVGRDIQYF.

The CDR3 is CASNKQGGETQYF. The CDR3 region has the DNA TGTGCCAGCAATAAACAGGGCGGAGAGACCCAGTACTTC. V usage is TRBV2 and J usage is TRBJ2-5; tentative D call: TRBD1 (6 bases). Trimming left V 7 bases short and J 4 bases short, with 13 bases between. Germline assignment: CDR1 SNHLY and CDR2 FYNNEI. There are 13 residues in the CDR3.

This chain links TRBV19 with TRBJ1-5; D gene uncertain. Germline CDR1 is LNHDA and CDR2 is SQIVND (reference sequence). V gave up 8 bases and J gave up 0 bases, with 11 bases separating them. The CDR3 spans 14 residues. CDR3 nucleotide sequence: TGTGCCAGTTGTTCACTTTATAGCAATCAGCCCCAGCATTTT. Translating it yields CASCSLYSNQPQHF.

V is TRBV11-1 and J is TRBJ2-2, with 9 bases that match TRBD1. Looked up from germline, CDR1 is SGHAT and CDR2 is FQDESV (reference sequence). CDR3 length: 16 amino acids. The V gene end was trimmed by 2 bases and the J gene end by 6 bases; junction bases not matched to a gene: 7. For the CDR3, the DNA is TGTGCCAGCAGCTTACGGGGGACAGGGCGATCCGGGGAGCTGTTTTTT. Translating gives CASSLRGTGRSGELFF.

V is TRBV18 and J is TRBJ1-4, with a tentative D call TRBD1 (5 bases). Between the trimmed V and J ends, which lost 8 bases and 2 bases, there was a span of 12 bases. Germline-derived CDR1 and CDR2 are KGHSH and LQKENI. The CDR3 has 14 amino acids. In DNA form, the CDR3 reads TGTGCCAGCCGCCAACAGGAGACTAATGAAAAACTGTTTTTT. It yields the protein CASRQQETNEKLFF.

The chain couples TRBV4-2 to TRBJ1-3; 9 nucleotides agree with TRBD1. The CDR3 is 15 residues long. Unmatched junction bases numbered 1, after V lost 0 bases and J lost 4 bases. Germline CDR1 and CDR2: LGHNA and YNFKEQ. In nucleotides, the CDR3 is TGTGCCAGCAGCCAAGATGGGACAGGGGGAAACACCATATATTTT. It encodes CASSQDGTGGNTIYF.

CDR3 bases: TGTGCCAGCAGCCCAGGGGCTTCTGGCTACACCTTC. Residues: CASSPGASGYTF. The chain has TRBV14 and TRBJ1-2; D might be TRBD1 (6 bases). This CDR3 spans 12 amino acids. The V gene lost 4 bases and the J gene lost 7 bases, with 10 bases spanning the gap. Per the germline V gene, CDR1 is SGHDN and CDR2 is FVKESK.

In this sample, this clone turned up once. The genes are TRBV24-1 and TRBJ2-3, with 9 bases aligning to TRBD2. The CDR3 has 17 amino acids. The germline V gene encodes CDR1 KGHDR and CDR2 SFDVKD. J gave up 4 bases and V 0 bases, and 7 bases lay outside the gene matches. This CDR3 is CATSDLGSGSESDTQYF. The CDR3 region has the DNA TGTGCCACCAGTGATTTGGGTAGCGGGAGCGAATCAGATACGCAGTATTTT.

The chain couples TRBV30 to TRBJ2-7; 11 bases are shared with TRBD2. Trimming at V came to 2 bases and at J to 0 bases, leaving 0 bases not matched to a gene. The CDR3 covers 14 residues. Germline V CDR1 and CDR2: GTSNPN, SVGIG (reference sequence). The CDR3 DNA reads as TGTGCCTGGAGTACTAGCGGGAGCTCCTACGAGCAGTACTTC. Residues: CAWSTSGSSYEQYF. The full variable domain, in which reference TRBV30 and TRBJ2-7 provide the parts outside the CDR3, is SQTIHQWPATLVQPVGSPLSLECTVEGTSNPNLYWYRQAAGRGLQLLFYSVGIGQISSEVPQNLSASRPQDRQFILSSKKLLLSDSGFYLCAWSTSGSSYEQYFGPGTRLTVT.

The chain has TRBV7-6 and TRBJ2-7, with TRBD1 matching over 9 bases. The V and J ends lost 5 bases and 6 bases, in that order; junction bases with no gene match: 5. The CDR3 has 13 residues. Germline CDR1 reads SGHVS; CDR2 reads FNYEAQ. CDR3 protein: CASSTGTGLEQYF. CDR3 nucleotide sequence: TGTGCCAGCAGCACGGGGACAGGGCTCGAGCAGTACTTC.

This chain uses TRBV7-3 with TRBJ2-1; TRBD1 might be the D (6 bases). The CDR3 spans 14 residues. In germline, CDR1 is SGHTA, CDR2 FQGTGA. V was trimmed by 5 bases and J by 3 bases, leaving 11 bases between them. The CDR3 here is CASSPPGDYNEQFF. In DNA, the CDR3 is TGTGCCAGCAGCCCCCCAGGGGACTACAATGAGCAGTTCTTC.

This chain uses TRBV3-1 (or the pseudogene TRBV3-2) with TRBJ1-5; 7 bases map to TRBD1. Germline CDR1 is LGHDT and CDR2 is YNNKEL (reference sequence). With 5 bases clipped from V and 6 bases from J, the junction kept 4 bases outside the gene matches. This CDR3 is built from 13 residues. CDR3 bases: TGTGCCAGCAGCACAGGGGATGGTCAGCCCCAGCATTTT. Translation gives CASSTGDGQPQHF.

The chain carries TRBV24-1 and TRBJ2-2, with D possibly matching TRBD2 (6 bases). Trimming pared 4 bases from V and 1 base from J, leaving 6 bases between. The CDR3 has 14 amino acids. CDR1 KGHDR and CDR2 SFDVKD come from the germline V gene. CDR3 region: CATSEGGNTGELFF. The CDR3 nucleotides read TGTGCCACCAGTGAGGGGGGGAACACCGGGGAGCTGTTTTTT.

V is TRBV18 and J is TRBJ2-1; 9 bases match TRBD2. Unmatched junction bases numbered 7, after V lost 3 bases and J lost 7 bases. The germline V gene encodes CDR1 KGHSH and CDR2 LQKENI. The CDR3 is 15 amino acids. CDR3 amino acids: CASSPTAGGQNEQFF. The CDR3 DNA is TGTGCCAGCTCACCCACGGCGGGAGGGCAAAATGAGCAGTTCTTC.

The chain has TRBV5-5 and TRBJ2-5; D unresolved. V dropped 4 bases and J dropped 0 bases, with 7 bases sitting between them. The CDR3 consists of 13 residues. Germline V gene data show CDR1 as SGHKS and CDR2 as YYEKEE (reference sequence). The CDR3 spells CASSPRYQETQYF. The DNA for the CDR3 is TGTGCCAGCAGCCCCAGGTACCAAGAGACCCAGTACTTC.

This chain joins TRBV19 and TRBJ1-1, with 7 bases fitting TRBD1. Germline V CDR1 and CDR2: LNHDA, SQIVND (reference sequence). With V trimmed by 9 bases and J by 3 bases, 7 bases remained unmatched. This CDR3 has 13 amino acids. CDR3 loop: CARGGQADTEAFF. The CDR3 DNA follows: TGTGCCAGAGGAGGACAGGCGGACACTGAAGCTTTCTTT.

The gene calls are TRBV3-1 (or the pseudogene TRBV3-2) and TRBJ1-1; D is unresolved. Germline V gives CDR1 LGHDT, CDR2 YNNKEL (reference sequence). The CDR3 has 13 residues. Trimming removed 0 bases from V and 9 bases from J, with 11 bases in between. The CDR3 sequence: CASSQDQRSQAFF. The CDR3 DNA reads TGTGCCAGCAGCCAAGATCAAAGGAGCCAAGCTTTCTTT.

The rearrangement uses TRBV5-1 and TRBJ1-4; no definite D call. Germline CDR1 reads SGHRS; CDR2 reads YFSETQ. The CDR3 is made up of 18 amino acids. Trimming pared 2 bases from V and 0 bases from J, leaving 17 bases between. This CDR3 is CASSLAAYGSATNEKLFF. DNA of the CDR3: TGCGCCAGCAGCTTAGCGGCTTACGGATCCGCAACTAATGAAAAACTGTTTTTT.